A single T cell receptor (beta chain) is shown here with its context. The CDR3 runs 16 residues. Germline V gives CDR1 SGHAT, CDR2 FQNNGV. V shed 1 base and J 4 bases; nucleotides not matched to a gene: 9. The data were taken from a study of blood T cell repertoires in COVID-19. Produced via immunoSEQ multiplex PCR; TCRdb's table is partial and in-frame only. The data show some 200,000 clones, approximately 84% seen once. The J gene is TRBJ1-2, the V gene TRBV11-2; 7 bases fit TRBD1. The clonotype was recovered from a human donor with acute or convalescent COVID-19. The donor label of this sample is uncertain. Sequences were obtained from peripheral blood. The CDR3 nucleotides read TGTGCCAGCAGCTTAGGAACAGGGGCACTGGCCTATGGCTACACCTTC. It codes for CASSLGTGALAYGYTF.